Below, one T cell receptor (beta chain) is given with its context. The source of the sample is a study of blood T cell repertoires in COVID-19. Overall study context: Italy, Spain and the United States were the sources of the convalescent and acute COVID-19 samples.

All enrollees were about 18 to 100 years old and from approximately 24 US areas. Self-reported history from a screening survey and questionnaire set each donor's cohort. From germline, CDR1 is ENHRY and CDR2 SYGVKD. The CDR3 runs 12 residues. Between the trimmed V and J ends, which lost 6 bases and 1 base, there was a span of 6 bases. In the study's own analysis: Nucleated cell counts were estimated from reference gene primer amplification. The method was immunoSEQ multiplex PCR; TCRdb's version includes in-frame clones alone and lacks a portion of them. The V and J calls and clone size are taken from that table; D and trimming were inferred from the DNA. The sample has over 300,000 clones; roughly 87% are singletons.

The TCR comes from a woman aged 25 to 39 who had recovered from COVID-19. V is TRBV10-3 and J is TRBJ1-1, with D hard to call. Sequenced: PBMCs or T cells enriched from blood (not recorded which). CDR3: CAIRAKNTEAFF. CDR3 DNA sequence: TGTGCCATCAGGGCCAAGAACACTGAAGCTTTCTTT.